The TCR beta chain described here comes from a study of blood T cell repertoires in COVID-19. Looking at the study overall: Acute-phase and convalescent COVID-19 samples originated in the United States, Italy and Spain. In each case, the material was cDNA or gDNA derived from T cells, B-cell-depleted T cells, or PBMCs.

Per the original methods: Reference gene primer amplification gave estimated nucleated cell counts. Using immunoSEQ multiplex PCR, the repertoire was profiled, and TCRdb retains in-frame clones only, with some absent. That table gives V, J and clone size, and the DNA gave D and trimming. Of approximately 180,000 clones listed, roughly 87% were seen once; the top ten hold about 8.4%. This clone appeared once. V was clipped by 5 bases and J by 4 bases, with 11 bases between them. The CDR3 runs to 14 residues. In germline, CDR1 is SGHTA, CDR2 FQGNSA. This chain joins TRBV7-2 and TRBJ2-2; D is possibly TRBD1 (5 bases). Specimen: peripheral blood. This clonotype was obtained from a woman in her 70s with acute or convalescent COVID-19. The CDR3 DNA reads TGTGCCAGCAGCCCCCGACAGACCACCGGGGAGCTGTTTTTT. It codes for CASSPRQTTGELFF.